Following are 16 T cell receptor beta chains from one sample sequenced in a study of molecular identifiers for immune sequencing clone quantification. One entry per CDR3 protein, called by TCRdb with MiXCR from the PCR reads. Of around 460,000 distinct CDR3 sequences listed, over 20% were seen once; the top ten hold about 0.78%. Sequenced input: naive CD8+ T cells from blood, with Jurkat cell RNA spiked in. Subset of the sample: FACS-sorted CD8+CD4-CCR7+CD45RA+ naive T cells. The source of these receptors is a human donor in good health. Some libraries in this study had Jurkat cell RNA spiked in.

In this sample, this clonotype turned up many times. V gene TRBV19 combines with J gene TRBJ1-4, with unresolved D. This CDR3 comprises 13 residues. Germline CDR1 LNHDA, CDR2 SQIVND (reference sequence). The germline V and J ends were trimmed by 3 bases and 11 bases, with 13 bases remaining between them. CDR3: CASSILGPEKLFF. CDR3 DNA: TGTGCCAGTAGTATTTTAGGCCCGGAGAAACTGTTTTTT.

To note about this clonotype: A read error is possible here, since a much larger clone lies one base away. The CDR3 DNA sequence: TGCAGTGCTAGATTCGAGGCCACAGCTCTCTTT. It encodes CSARFEATALF. V usage is TRBV20-1 and J usage is TRBJ1-1; the D is unclear. The CDR3 runs to 11 residues. Per germline, CDR1 DFQATT and CDR2 SNEGSKA (reference sequence).

Only a few counts were recorded for this clonotype. Here the CDR3 reads CASSSPGDRVYEQYF. The CDR3 nucleotides are TGTGCCAGCAGCTCCCCCGGGGACAGGGTGTACGAGCAGTACTTC. V and J are TRBV3-1 and TRBJ2-7; 9 bases line up with TRBD1. The CDR3 totals 15 residues. J was trimmed by 4 bases and V by 5 bases; bases with no gene match: 9. Germline CDR1 LGHDT, CDR2 YNNKEL (reference sequence).

This clonotype appeared a few times. The rearrangement links TRBV14 to TRBJ2-3; 10 bases map to TRBD2. Germline V gene data show CDR1 as SGHDN and CDR2 as FVKESK. This CDR3 has 17 amino acids. After removal of 0 bases from V and 15 bases from J, the junction contained 18 bases not matched to a gene. CDR3 nucleotide sequence: TGTGCCAGCAGCCAAGATCTTAGCGGGGGGCTTCTGGATATGCAATATTTT. Amino acid sequence: CASSQDLSGGLLDMQYF.

This clonotype has a count of ten or more. The chain links TRBV4-1 to TRBJ2-1; 10 bases are a match to TRBD2. The CDR3 extends over 16 amino acids. The germline V gene encodes CDR1 MGHRA and CDR2 YSYEKL. V lost 1 base to trimming and J lost 7 bases; unmatched junction nucleotides: 7. The DNA of the CDR3 is TGCGCCAGCAGCCAAGGGCAGCGGGGGGGGCTGAATGAGCAGTTCTTC. This codes for CASSQGQRGGLNEQFF.

This clonotype was detected a few times. The chain recombines TRBV23-1 with TRBJ2-4; D might be TRBD1 (6 bases). TRBV23-1 is assigned to the ORF class and has an uncertain function. CDR3 length: 18 amino acids. V was clipped by 5 bases and J by 5 bases, with 25 bases between them. Written as DNA, the CDR3 is TGCGCCAGCAGTAAGACCGTTGAGTATAGGGACATAGAAAACATTCAGTACTTC. Encoded protein: CASSKTVEYRDIENIQYF.

The chain has TRBV9 and TRBJ1-1; TRBD1 is a possible D gene (5 bases). V lost 3 bases to trimming and J lost 5 bases, with 11 bases between them. This CDR3 spans 13 amino acids. Per germline, CDR1 SGDLS and CDR2 YYNGEE. Here the CDR3 DNA reads TGTGCCAGCAGCGGGGGGGTGTGGACTGAAGCTTTCTTT. Its protein is CASSGGVWTEAFF. The variable domain in full, completed from reference TRBV9 and TRBJ1-1, reads DSGVTQTPKHLITATGQRVTLRCSPRSGDLSVYWYQQSLDQGLQFLIQYYNGEERAKGNILERFSAQQFPDLHSELNLSSLELGDSALYFCASSGGVWTEAFFGQGTRLTVV.

Many counts were recorded for this clonotype. V is TRBV7-3 and J is TRBJ1-5, with unresolved D. The V end was cut by 0 bases, the J end by 0 bases, with 21 bases between. Per the germline V gene, CDR1 is SGHTA and CDR2 is FQGTGA. The CDR3 contains 20 residues. The CDR3 coding sequence is TGTGCCAGCAGCTTAACAAGAAGAAGGACCGAGAATGGTAGCAATCAGCCCCAGCATTTT. Protein product: CASSLTRRRTENGSNQPQHF.

This clonotype was seen more than once but under ten times. The chain uses TRBV6-4 and TRBJ2-1; 10 bases match TRBD2. V shed 4 bases, J shed 7 bases, and the junction held 7 bases outside the gene matches. The germline V gene has CDR1 MRHNA and CDR2 SNTAGT. This CDR3 region has 15 residues. The CDR3 reads CASSGPGLAWNEQFF. Written as DNA, the CDR3 is TGTGCCAGCAGTGGCCCGGGACTAGCGTGGAATGAGCAGTTCTTC.

Turning to this clonotype: A junction end diverges from the germline sequence, so it may reflect a read error. This sequence joins TRBV27 and TRBJ2-7, with D maybe TRBD2 (5 bases). This CDR3 is built from 15 residues. The germline V gene has CDR1 MNHEY and CDR2 SMNVEV (reference sequence). For the CDR3, the DNA is TGTGCCGGCAGTCCATATCAGAGCGGTACCCCCGAGCAGTACTTC. This sequence encodes CAGSPYQSGTPEQYF.

This clonotype is a singleton in its sample. It may be a read error: a sequence one base away is much more abundant. The rearrangement uses TRBV12-3 or TRBV12-4 and TRBJ1-2; TRBD1 is a possible D gene (6 bases). V was pared by 7 bases and J by 3 bases, with 15 bases between. This CDR3 has 14 amino acids. CDR3 amino acids: CASNSGQTYYGYTF. The CDR3 DNA sequence: TGTGCCAGCAATTCGGGACAAACCTACTATGGCTACACCTTC.

A remark on this clonotype: A much larger clone is a single base away; this may be a read error. The chain uses TRBV7-8 and TRBJ2-1; D might be TRBD1 (5 bases). Germline CDR1 and CDR2: SGHVS and FQNEAQ. The CDR3 length is 13 residues. CDR3 sequence (DNA): TGTGCCAGCAGCTACTTGGACACCAATAAGCAGTTCTTC. This gives the protein CASSYLDTNKQFF.

This clonotype turned up a few times. The J gene is TRBJ2-7, the V gene TRBV4-1; D is unresolved. The germline CDR1 and CDR2 sequences are MGHRA and YSYEKL. V dropped 0 bases and J dropped 4 bases, with 22 bases sitting between them. The CDR3 runs to 18 residues. The CDR3 here is CASSQDHQPGGSWYEQYF. The CDR3 nucleotides are TGCGCCAGCAGCCAAGACCACCAACCCGGTGGTAGCTGGTACGAGCAGTACTTC.

The chain recombines TRBV24-1 with TRBJ2-1; 12 bases agree with TRBD2. The CDR3 sequence is 16 residues long. CDR1 and CDR2 from the germline V gene are KGHDR and SFDVKD. V shed 4 bases, J shed 12 bases, and the junction held 12 bases outside the gene matches. This CDR3 reads CATSDPTSGSPDVQFF. The CDR3 DNA sequence: TGTGCCACCAGTGACCCGACTAGCGGGAGTCCCGATGTGCAGTTCTTC.

The V and J genes are TRBV11-1 and TRBJ2-1; 9 bases fit TRBD2. V trimming: 2 bases; J trimming: 2 bases; junction bases outside the gene matches: 4. The CDR3 is 16 residues long. Germline CDR1 reads SGHAT; CDR2 reads FQDESV (reference sequence). In nucleotides, the CDR3 is TGTGCCAGCAGCTTAACGACTAGCGGAACCTACAATGAGCAGTTCTTC. Protein: CASSLTTSGTYNEQFF.

There are many counts of this clonotype. The chain has TRBV15 and TRBJ1-5; perhaps TRBD1 as D (6 bases). Germline V gene sequence: CDR1 LNHNV, CDR2 YYDKDF (reference sequence). Deletions cut 0 bases from V and 4 bases from J, with 10 bases between. This CDR3 has 15 amino acids. The CDR3 loop is CATSRDKGVNQPQHF. For the CDR3, the DNA is TGTGCCACCAGCAGAGATAAGGGGGTTAATCAGCCCCAGCATTTT.